The 5 T cell receptor beta chains below were found in one sample sequenced in a study of CD8 T cells in ankylosing spondylitis. The study, taken as a whole, reports: Blood from ankylosing spondylitis patients appeared to carry a characteristic eight-variant TCR beta motif.

Their antigens remain unidentified. TCRdb fed the 5' RACE reads into MiXCR, producing one record per CDR3 protein. The top ten hold 15% to 20% of the sample, which has roughly 700,000 distinct CDR3 sequences, 15% to 20% seen once. The sample taken for sequencing was blood, either unsorted or a sorted T cell fraction (not recorded which). The receptor source for this set is a male donor with ankylosing spondylitis.

In its sample, this clonotype was seen a few times. In nucleotides, the CDR3 is TGTGCCAGCAGTTTGGAGAGGATAGGACGCCTGAACACTGAAGCTTTCTTT. Its translation: CASSLERIGRLNTEAFF. The gene calls are TRBV12-3 or TRBV12-4 and TRBJ1-1; the D is unclear. V lost 3 bases and J lost 0, with 17 bases in between. The CDR3 is made up of 17 amino acids.

The V and J genes are TRBV20-1 and TRBJ1-5; TRBD1 matches 10 bases. The CDR3 is made up of 14 amino acids. V dropped 6 bases and J dropped 0; count of bases not matched to a gene: 2. CDR1 is DFQATT, CDR2 SNEGSKA, per germline (reference sequence). The CDR3, as DNA: TGCAGTGCAGGGACAGGGGATAGCAATCAGCCCCAGCATTTT. Translation: CSAGTGDSNQPQHF.

This chain connects TRBV7-6 to TRBJ2-1; no clear D. The CDR3 length is 12 residues. The V end lost 5 bases, the J end lost 7 bases, and 9 bases lay between the germline ends. Germline values: CDR1 SGHVS, CDR2 FNYEAQ. As DNA, the CDR3 is TGTGCCAGCAGCCACTGGGATAATGAGCAGTTCTTC. Amino acids: CASSHWDNEQFF. The full variable domain, in which reference TRBV7-6 and TRBJ2-1 provide the parts outside the CDR3, is GAGVSQSPRYKVTKRGQDVALRCDPISGHVSLYWYRQALGQGPEFLTYFNYEAQQDKSGLPNDRFSAERPEGSISTLTIQRTEQRDSAMYRCASSHWDNEQFFGPGTRLTVL.

The chain has TRBV21-1 and TRBJ1-5. TRBV21-1 is classified as a pseudogene. This CDR3 spans 15 amino acids. CDR3 region: CASSYPPRRGQPQHF. The CDR3, as DNA: TGTGCCAGCAGCTACCCTCCGAGGCGGGGTCAGCCCCAGCATTTT.

This clonotype was observed a handful of times. The CDR3 DNA sequence: TGCAGCGTTGAAGGTGGGGGACTAGCGGGATGGGAGCAGTACTTC. Translation gives CSVEGGGLAGWEQYF. The V gene is TRBV29-1, the J gene TRBJ2-7, with 13 bases that match TRBD2. J lost 7 bases, V lost 1 base, and 7 bases had no gene match. This CDR3 has 15 amino acids. Germline loops: CDR1 SQVTM, CDR2 ANQGSEA.